This T cell receptor (beta chain) comes out of a study of long-term antiretroviral therapy in people with HIV. At minimum, one pre-ART and two post-ART PBMC samples were obtained from each donor. The ends were cut back, 6 bases at V and 10 bases at J, with 10 bases in the middle. Germline CDR1 reads MNHNS; CDR2 reads SASEGT. The CDR3 is made up of 11 amino acids. Investigators performed immunoSEQ version v3.0 at survey level. The sequencing target was roughly 35,000-55,000 T-cell genomes per sample. Only in-frame clones appear in the TCRdb table, and some are missing; sequencing was by immunoSEQ multiplex PCR. The sample includes about 33,000 clones, about 96% of them seen just once.

The chain carries TRBV6-1 and TRBJ2-1; weak D call: TRBD2 (5 bases). This TCR came from a man younger than 40 with HIV. The starting material was unsorted PBMCs, obtained 6.5 to 6.9 years after starting antiretroviral therapy. In nucleotides, the CDR3 is TGTGCCAGCAGGACTATTATCGAGCAGTTCTTC. This sequence encodes CASRTIIEQFF.